This TCR beta chain was found in a study of T-cell memory formation after mild COVID-19. Study-level background: The two donors had largely donor-specific TCR clusters.

Study-wide points: Clones which contracted sat mainly in CM and EM if CD4+, and in EMRA if CD8+. Cross-reactive memory apparently joined, as some responding clones appeared in pre-infection memory.

Libraries for TCRalpha and TCRbeta carried sample barcodes and unique molecular identifiers via 5'RACE. One entry per CDR3 protein, called by TCRdb with MiXCR from the 5' RACE reads. The table includes 100,000 to 150,000 distinct CDR3 sequences, about 6.5% detected once. This clonotype was seen many times. No antigen is known for it. CDR1 and CDR2 from the germline V gene are ENHRY and SYGVKD. J gave up 7 bases and V 0 bases, and 9 bases lay outside the gene matches. CDR3 length: 16 residues. The sequence derives from an adult woman who had mild COVID-19 (a few samples of this study predate the infection). Cell type and time point are not known. This chain links TRBV10-3 with TRBJ2-1; 7 nucleotides line up with TRBD2. Sequenced sample: PBMCs or a T cell subset sorted from them (not recorded which). The CDR3 nucleotides read TGTGCCATCAGTGAGTCGGGACTATCGGCCAAGAATGAGCAGTTCTTC. Translating gives CAISESGLSAKNEQFF.